The sequence of this TCR beta chain was determined in a study of blood T cell repertoires in COVID-19. Study-wide context: Both acute and convalescent COVID-19 samples were obtained from the United States, Italy and Spain. The analysed material was cDNA or gDNA that came from T cells, B-cell-depleted T cells, or PBMCs.

The authors' processing: Nucleated cell counts were estimated from reference gene primer amplification. This table comes from immunoSEQ multiplex PCR, and its TCRdb copy is limited to in-frame clones, with some not included. V and J calls and clone size follow that table, whereas D and trimming were derived from the DNA. The sample shows roughly 330,000 clones, around 92% of them seen only once. This CDR3 has 14 residues. V dropped 2 bases and J dropped 4 bases, with 10 bases sitting between them. From germline, CDR1 is MDHEN and CDR2 SYDVKM. This sequence was found in a man in his late teens or twenties who had recovered from COVID-19. The sample taken for sequencing was peripheral blood. V is TRBV28 and J is TRBJ2-3; no firm D call. The CDR3 sequence: CASSLIRIPDTQYF. Written as DNA, the CDR3 is TGTGCCAGCAGTTTAATTAGAATCCCAGATACGCAGTATTTT.